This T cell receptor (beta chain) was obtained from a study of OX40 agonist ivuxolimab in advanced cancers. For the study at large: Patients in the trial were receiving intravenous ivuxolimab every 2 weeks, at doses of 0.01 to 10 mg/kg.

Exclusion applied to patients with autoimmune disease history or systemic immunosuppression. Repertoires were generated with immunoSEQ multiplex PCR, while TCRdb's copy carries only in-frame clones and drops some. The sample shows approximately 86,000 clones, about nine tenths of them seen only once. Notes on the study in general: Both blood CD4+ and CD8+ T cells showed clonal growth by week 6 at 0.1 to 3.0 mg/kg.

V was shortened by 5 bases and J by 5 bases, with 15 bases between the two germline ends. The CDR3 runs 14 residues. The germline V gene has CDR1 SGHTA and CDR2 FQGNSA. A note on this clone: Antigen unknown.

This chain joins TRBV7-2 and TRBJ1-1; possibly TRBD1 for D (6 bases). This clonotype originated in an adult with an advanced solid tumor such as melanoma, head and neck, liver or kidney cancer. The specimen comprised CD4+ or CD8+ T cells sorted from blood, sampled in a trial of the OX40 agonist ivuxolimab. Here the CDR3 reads CASSLLGQRTEAFF. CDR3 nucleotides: TGTGCCAGCAGCCTTTTAGGACAGCGTACTGAAGCTTTCTTT.